This TCR beta chain came from a study of spatial heterogeneity in lung cancer. Time point: blood at routine non-recurrence follow-up after resection. The sequenced material consisted of unsorted whole RNA from tumor, nontumor lung or frozen PBMC. The CDR3 is 18 amino acids. Trimming took 2 bases from V and 2 from J; bases not matched to a gene: 6. The germline V gene has CDR1 SNHLY and CDR2 FYNNEI. TCRdb fed the 5' RACE reads into MiXCR, producing one record per CDR3 protein. The table lists 39,000 or so distinct CDR3 sequences, 10% to 13% of them singletons. The chain couples TRBV2 to TRBJ2-2, with TRBD2 matching 12 bases. The sequence derives from a female donor with early-stage non-small cell lung cancer. Material: PBMCs, obtained at follow-up. The CDR3 coding sequence is TGTGCCAGCAGTGAACGGCTAGCGGGGGGGTCCAACACCGGGGAGCTGTTTTTT. Amino acid sequence: CASSERLAGGSNTGELFF.